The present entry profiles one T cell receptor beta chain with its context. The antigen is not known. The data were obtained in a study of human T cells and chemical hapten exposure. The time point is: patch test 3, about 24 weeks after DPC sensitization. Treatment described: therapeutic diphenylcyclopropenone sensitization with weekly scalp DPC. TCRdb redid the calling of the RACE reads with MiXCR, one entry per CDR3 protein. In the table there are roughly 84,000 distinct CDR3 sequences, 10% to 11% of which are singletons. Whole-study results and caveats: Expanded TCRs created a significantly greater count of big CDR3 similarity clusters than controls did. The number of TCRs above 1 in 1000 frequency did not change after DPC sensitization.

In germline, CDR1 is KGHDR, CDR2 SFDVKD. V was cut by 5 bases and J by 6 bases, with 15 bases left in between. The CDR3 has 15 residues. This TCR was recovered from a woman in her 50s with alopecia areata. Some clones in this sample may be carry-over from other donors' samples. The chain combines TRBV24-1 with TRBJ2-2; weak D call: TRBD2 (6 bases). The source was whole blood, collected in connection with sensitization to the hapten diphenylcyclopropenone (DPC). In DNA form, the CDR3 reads TGTGCCACCAGTGCGTGGGAGGAGCGCTCCGGGGAGCTGTTTTTT. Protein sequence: CATSAWEERSGELFF.